The rows below give T cell receptor beta chains drawn from one sample of a study of cytomegalovirus exposure and HLA in healthy donors. TCRdb's copy holds only in-frame clones and misses some; the assay was immunoSEQ multiplex PCR. Counted here are fewer than 200,000 clones, about 80% occurring once; the ten biggest clones make up 2.5% to 3.5%. The sequenced sample was PBMCs. These receptors all stem from a woman aged 18 to 35 in good health and CMV-seropositive. Both conserved end residues are part of each CDR3. The D gene is left open where the match is weak. Clone size is not always given. Where it is, it says once, few, many or a class for expanded clones.

size: -; V: TRBV11-3; D: -; J: TRBJ2-3; CDR3: CASSLVEDTQYF; DNA: TGTGCCAGCAGCTTAGTAGAGGATACGCAGTATTTT
size: -; V: TRBV7-2; D: TRBD1; J: TRBJ2-2; CDR3: CASSPPTGHTTGELFF; DNA: TGTGCCAGCAGCCCACCGACAGGGCACACCACCGGGGAGCTGTTTTTT
size: -; V: TRBV15; D: -; J: TRBJ1-1; CDR3: CATSRMASNTEAFF; DNA: TGTGCCACCAGCAGGATGGCCTCGAACACTGAAGCTTTCTTT
size: once; V: TRBV6-1; D: -; J: TRBJ1-4; CDR3: CASSEQGSATNEKLFF; DNA: TGTGCCAGCAGTGAACAGGGCTCAGCAACTAATGAAAAACTGTTTTTT
size: -; V: TRBV11-2; D: TRBD2; J: TRBJ2-3; CDR3: CASSKTSGATHGTDTQYF; DNA: TGTGCCAGCAGCAAGACTAGCGGGGCGACCCACGGCACAGATACGCAGTATTTT
size: -; V: TRBV5-6; D: TRBD1; J: TRBJ1-1; CDR3: CASSRDREAFF; DNA: TGTGCCAGCAGTCGAGACAGGGAGGCTTTCTTT
size: -; V: TRBV19; D: TRBD2; J: TRBJ2-7; CDR3: CASSTGTSGPYEQYF; DNA: TGTGCCAGTAGTACCGGGACTAGCGGACCCTACGAGCAGTACTTC
size: -; V: TRBV7-6; D: -; J: TRBJ1-4; CDR3: CASSPREGSEKLFF; DNA: TGTGCCAGCAGCCCAAGGGAGGGTAGTGAAAAACTGTTTTTT
size: -; V: TRBV4-2; D: -; J: TRBJ2-5; CDR3: CASSQGDRGRETQYF; DNA: TGTGCCAGCAGCCAAGGTGACCGGGGTCGGGAGACCCAGTACTTC
size: -; V: TRBV5-5; D: TRBD1; J: TRBJ1-2; CDR3: CASSRSPTGVENGYTF; DNA: TGTGCCAGCAGTCGGAGCCCGACAGGGGTGGAAAATGGCTACACCTTC
size: -; V: TRBV10-3; D: TRBD1; J: TRBJ1-1; CDR3: CAISEDRGRTEAFF; DNA: TGTGCCATCAGTGAGGACAGGGGGAGGACTGAAGCTTTCTTT
size: -; V: TRBV5-1; D: -; J: TRBJ2-7; CDR3: CASSLSPPEAQYF; DNA: TGCGCCAGCAGCTTATCCCCTCCTGAGGCGCAGTACTTC
size: -; V: TRBV6-1; D: -; J: TRBJ1-3; CDR3: CASSEAERSGAGGNTIYF; DNA: TGTGCCAGCAGTGAAGCTGAACGATCAGGGGCAGGAGGAAACACCATATATTTT
size: -; V: TRBV6-6; D: TRBD1; J: TRBJ1-1; CDR3: CASSDHRGGDTEAFF; DNA: TGTGCCAGCAGTGACCACAGGGGCGGGGACACTGAAGCTTTCTTT
size: -; V: TRBV7-6; D: TRBD2; J: TRBJ2-5; CDR3: CASSATSGGKETQYF; DNA: TGTGCCAGCAGCGCAACTAGCGGGGGAAAAGAGACCCAGTACTTC
size: -; V: TRBV9; D: TRBD1; J: TRBJ1-6; CDR3: CASSTNAGQGRTPLHF; DNA: TGTGCCAGCAGCACAAACGCCGGACAGGGAAGGACACCCCTCCACTTT
size: -; V: TRBV5-1; D: -; J: TRBJ1-1; CDR3: CASRATGMNTEAFF; DNA: TGCGCCAGCAGGGCCACAGGGATGAACACTGAAGCTTTCTTT
size: once; V: TRBV5-1; D: -; J: TRBJ2-3; CDR3: CASSSGQPADTQYF; DNA: TGCGCCAGCAGCTCCGGACAGCCTGCTGATACGCAGTATTTT
size: -; V: TRBV2; D: -; J: TRBJ2-2; CDR3: CASGADQNTGELFF; DNA: TGTGCCAGCGGGGCAGACCAAAACACCGGGGAGCTGTTTTTT
size: once; V: TRBV15; D: -; J: TRBJ2-3; CDR3: CATSRDLGQHTDTQYF; DNA: TGTGCCACCAGCAGAGATCTAGGACAGCACACAGATACGCAGTATTTT
size: -; V: TRBV29-1; D: TRBD1; J: TRBJ2-3; CDR3: CSVEAGTGWTDTQYF; DNA: TGCAGCGTTGAAGCGGGGACAGGGTGGACAGATACGCAGTATTTT
size: -; V: TRBV18; D: -; J: TRBJ1-2; CDR3: CASSPPSVSGYTF; DNA: TGTGCCAGCTCACCACCGTCAGTATCTGGCTACACCTTC
size: -; V: TRBV5-1; D: -; J: TRBJ2-5; CDR3: CASSLYIYPEKETQYF; DNA: TGCGCCAGCAGCTTGTATATATACCCTGAGAAAGAGACCCAGTACTTC
size: -; V: TRBV5-1; D: TRBD2; J: TRBJ2-3; CDR3: CASSSARLAVYDTQYF; DNA: TGCGCCAGCAGCTCCGCTCGACTAGCGGTATACGATACGCAGTATTTT
size: few; V: TRBV27; D: -; J: TRBJ1-6; CDR3: CASSLESTGFSPLHF; DNA: TGTGCCAGCAGTTTAGAATCTACGGGGTTTTCACCCCTCCACTTT
size: -; V: TRBV5-1; D: -; J: TRBJ2-5; CDR3: CASSSTLVETQYF; DNA: TGCGCCAGCAGCTCTACACTAGTAGAGACCCAGTACTTC
size: -; V: TRBV19; D: -; J: TRBJ1-4; CDR3: CASSIGRIASEKLFF; DNA: TGTGCCAGTAGTATAGGCCGAATCGCTAGTGAAAAACTGTTTTTT